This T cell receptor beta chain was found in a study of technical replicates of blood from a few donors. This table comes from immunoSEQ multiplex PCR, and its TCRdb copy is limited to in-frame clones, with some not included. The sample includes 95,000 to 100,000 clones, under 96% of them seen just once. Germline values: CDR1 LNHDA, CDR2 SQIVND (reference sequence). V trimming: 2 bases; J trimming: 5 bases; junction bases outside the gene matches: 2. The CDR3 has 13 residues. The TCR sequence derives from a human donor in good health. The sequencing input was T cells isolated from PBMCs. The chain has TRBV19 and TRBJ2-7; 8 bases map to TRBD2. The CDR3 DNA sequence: TGTGCCAGTAGTATAAGCGGGAGCAACGAGCAGTACTTC. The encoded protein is CASSISGSNEQYF.